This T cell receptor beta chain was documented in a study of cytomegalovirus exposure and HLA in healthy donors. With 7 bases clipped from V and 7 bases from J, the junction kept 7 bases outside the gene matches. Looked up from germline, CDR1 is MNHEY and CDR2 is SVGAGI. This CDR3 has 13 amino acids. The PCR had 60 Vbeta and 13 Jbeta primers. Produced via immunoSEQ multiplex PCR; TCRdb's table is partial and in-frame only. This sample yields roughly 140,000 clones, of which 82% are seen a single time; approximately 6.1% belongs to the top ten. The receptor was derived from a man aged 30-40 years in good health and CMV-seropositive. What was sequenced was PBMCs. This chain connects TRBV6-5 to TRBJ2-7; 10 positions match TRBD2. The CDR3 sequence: CASMRSGGEEQYF. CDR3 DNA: TGTGCCAGCATGAGGAGCGGGGGGGAGGAGCAGTACTTC.